The 7 T cell receptor beta chains presented below share a single source sample, sequenced in a study of blood T cell repertoires in COVID-19. Profiled with immunoSEQ multiplex PCR; TCRdb holds only in-frame clones, not every one. The table has under 250,000 clones, 85% seen once; the top ten hold 4% to 6%. The sequenced sample was peripheral blood. These TCRs come from a man in his fifties or sixties with COVID-19, enrolled during active disease.

The chain couples TRBV6-5 to TRBJ1-5; D remains ambiguous. Trimming shortened V by 5 bases and J by 1 base, and 6 bases separated the two germline ends. The CDR3 loop spans 13 amino acids. Germline lookup yields CDR1 MNHEY and CDR2 SVGAGI. CDR3 nucleotide sequence: TGTGCCAGCAGTACCCGGAGCAATCAGCCCCAGCATTTT. Translated: CASSTRSNQPQHF.

The chain combines TRBV15 with TRBJ2-2; D is ambiguous. CDR1 LNHNV and CDR2 YYDKDF come from the germline V gene (reference sequence). This CDR3 contains 14 residues. V was trimmed by 0 bases and J by 2 bases, leaving 4 bases between them. The DNA of the CDR3 is TGTGCCACCAGCAGAGATAGTAACACCGGGGAGCTGTTTTTT. Translation gives CATSRDSNTGELFF.

This clone has just a few counts. CDR3: CASSVGPLSSMFF. The CDR3 region has the DNA TGTGCCAGCAGCGTAGGGCCCTTATCTTCCATGTTCTTC. This chain links TRBV9 with TRBJ2-1; no reliable D call. Looked up from germline, CDR1 is SGDLS and CDR2 is YYNGEE. This CDR3 comprises 13 residues. Trimming left V 0 bases short and J 15 bases short, with 16 bases between. Full variable domain (missing parts from reference TRBV9 and TRBJ2-1): DSGVTQTPKHLITATGQRVTLRCSPRSGDLSVYWYQQSLDQGLQFLIQYYNGEERAKGNILERFSAQQFPDLHSELNLSSLELGDSALYFCASSVGPLSSMFFGPGTRLTVL.

V gene TRBV19 combines with J gene TRBJ1-5; 8 positions agree with TRBD1. Looked up from germline, CDR1 is LNHDA and CDR2 is SQIVND (reference sequence). The CDR3 loop spans 15 amino acids. V gave up 5 bases and J gave up 5 bases; unmatched junction bases: 8. The CDR3 region is CASSFMDREYQPQHF. In DNA form, the CDR3 reads TGTGCCAGTAGTTTCATGGACAGGGAGTATCAGCCCCAGCATTTT.

The chain is built from TRBV7-9 and TRBJ2-2, with D unresolved. V was shortened by 4 bases and J by 6 bases, with 6 bases between the two germline ends. This CDR3 comprises 12 residues. The germline gives CDR1 SEHNR, CDR2 FQNEAQ (reference sequence). CDR3 loop: CASSSFPGELFF. The DNA of the CDR3 is TGTGCCAGCAGCTCCTTCCCCGGGGAGCTGTTTTTT.

This clone occurred once. This chain links TRBV3-1 (or the pseudogene TRBV3-2) with TRBJ2-7, with 7 bases aligning to TRBD2. This CDR3 contains 15 residues. The germline V gene has CDR1 LGHDT and CDR2 YNNKEL (reference sequence). V shed 4 bases and J 2 bases; nucleotides not matched to a gene: 8. The CDR3 sequence is CASSPRLSGAYEQYF. CDR3 nucleotide sequence: TGTGCCAGCAGCCCCCGTTTAAGCGGGGCCTACGAGCAGTACTTC.

The CDR3, as DNA: TGTGCCACCAGCAGCCAGTTAGGGGCCGACGTCGAGCAGTACTTC. Translation gives CATSSQLGADVEQYF. The V and J genes are TRBV15 and TRBJ2-7, with TRBD1 as a possible D gene (5 bases). Between the trimmed V and J ends, which lost 3 bases and 6 bases, there was a span of 18 bases. CDR1 is LNHNV and CDR2 is YYDKDF in the germline V gene (reference sequence). The CDR3 is 15 amino acids.